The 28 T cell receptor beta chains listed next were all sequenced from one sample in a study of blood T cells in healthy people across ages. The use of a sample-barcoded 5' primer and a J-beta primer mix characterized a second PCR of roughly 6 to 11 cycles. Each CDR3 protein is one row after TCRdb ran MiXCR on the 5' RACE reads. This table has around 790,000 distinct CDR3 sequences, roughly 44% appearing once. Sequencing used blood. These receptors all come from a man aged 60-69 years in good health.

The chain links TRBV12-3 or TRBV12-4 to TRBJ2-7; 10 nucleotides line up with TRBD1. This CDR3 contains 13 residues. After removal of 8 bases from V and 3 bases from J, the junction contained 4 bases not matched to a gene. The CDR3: CASQDRGSYEQYF. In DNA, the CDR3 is TGTGCCAGCCAGGACAGGGGGAGCTACGAGCAGTACTTC.

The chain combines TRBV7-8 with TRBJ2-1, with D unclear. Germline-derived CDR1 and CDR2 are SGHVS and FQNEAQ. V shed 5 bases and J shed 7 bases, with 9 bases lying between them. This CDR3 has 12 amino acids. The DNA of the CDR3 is TGTGCCAGCAGCCAAAACCAAAATGAGCAGTTCTTC. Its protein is CASSQNQNEQFF.

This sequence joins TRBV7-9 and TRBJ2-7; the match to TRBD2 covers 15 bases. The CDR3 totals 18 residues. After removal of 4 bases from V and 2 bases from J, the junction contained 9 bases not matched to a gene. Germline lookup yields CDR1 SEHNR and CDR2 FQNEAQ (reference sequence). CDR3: CASSSAGTSGGIPYEQYF. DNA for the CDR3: TGTGCCAGCAGCTCAGCCGGGACTAGCGGGGGGATTCCCTACGAGCAGTACTTC.

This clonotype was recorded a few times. The CDR3 reads CSASAVGIDPSKIYEQYF. The CDR3 DNA is TGCAGTGCTAGTGCTGTCGGCATCGACCCGAGCAAAATTTACGAGCAGTACTTC. The chain combines TRBV20-1 with TRBJ2-7; D ambiguous. V was cut by 3 bases and J by 4 bases, with 28 bases left in between. Germline V gives CDR1 DFQATT, CDR2 SNEGSKA (reference sequence). The CDR3 covers 18 residues.

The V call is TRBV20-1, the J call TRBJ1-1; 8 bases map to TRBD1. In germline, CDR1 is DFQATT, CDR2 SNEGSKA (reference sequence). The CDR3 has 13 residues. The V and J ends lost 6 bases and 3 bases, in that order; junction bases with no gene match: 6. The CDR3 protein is CSANYRGDTEAFF. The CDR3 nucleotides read TGCAGTGCGAACTACAGGGGGGACACTGAAGCTTTCTTT.

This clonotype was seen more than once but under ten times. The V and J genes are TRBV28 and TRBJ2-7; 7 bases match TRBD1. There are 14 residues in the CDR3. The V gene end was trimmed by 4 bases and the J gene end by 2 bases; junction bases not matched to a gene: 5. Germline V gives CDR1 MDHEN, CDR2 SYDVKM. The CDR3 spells CASSSMGQPYEQYF. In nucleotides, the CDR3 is TGTGCCAGCAGTTCCATGGGACAGCCCTACGAGCAGTACTTC.

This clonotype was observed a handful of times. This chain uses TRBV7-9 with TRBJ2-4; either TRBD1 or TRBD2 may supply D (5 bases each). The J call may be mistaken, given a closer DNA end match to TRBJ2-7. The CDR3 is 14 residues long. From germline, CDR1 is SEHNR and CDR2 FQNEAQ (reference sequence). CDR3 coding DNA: TGTGCCAGCAGCTCCGGGACCGCGGCCGGCGAGCAGTACTTC. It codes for CASSSGTAAGEQYF.

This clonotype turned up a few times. The CDR3 DNA is TGTGCCAGCAGCCTTCCGTCTAGGGGCGAGCAGTACTTC. Translating gives CASSLPSRGEQYF. The chain carries TRBV7-2 and TRBJ2-7; a weak D match, TRBD1 (5 bases). The CDR3 loop spans 13 amino acids. Germline-derived CDR1 and CDR2 are SGHTA and FQGNSA. V was pared by 5 bases and J by 6 bases, with 14 bases between.

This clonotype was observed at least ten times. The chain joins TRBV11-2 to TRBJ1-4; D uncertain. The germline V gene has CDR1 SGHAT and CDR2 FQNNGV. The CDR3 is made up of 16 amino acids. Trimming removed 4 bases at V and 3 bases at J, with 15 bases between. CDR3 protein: CASSSAGGSANEKLFF. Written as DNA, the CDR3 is TGTGCCAGCAGCTCGGCCGGAGGGTCCGCTAATGAAAAACTGTTTTTT.

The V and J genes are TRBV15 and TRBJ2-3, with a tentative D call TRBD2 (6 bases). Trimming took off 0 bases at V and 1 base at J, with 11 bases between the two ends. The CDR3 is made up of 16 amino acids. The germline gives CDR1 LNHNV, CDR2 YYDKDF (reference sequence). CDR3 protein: CATSRDTPGGTDTQYF. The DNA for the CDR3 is TGTGCCACCAGCAGAGATACCCCGGGGGGCACAGATACGCAGTATTTT.

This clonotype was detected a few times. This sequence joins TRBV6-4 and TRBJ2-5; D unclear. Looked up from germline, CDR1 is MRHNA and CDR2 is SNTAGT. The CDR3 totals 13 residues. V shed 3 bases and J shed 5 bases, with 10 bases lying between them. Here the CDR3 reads CASSEGFGETQYF. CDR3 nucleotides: TGTGCCAGCAGTGAGGGGTTCGGTGAGACCCAGTACTTC.

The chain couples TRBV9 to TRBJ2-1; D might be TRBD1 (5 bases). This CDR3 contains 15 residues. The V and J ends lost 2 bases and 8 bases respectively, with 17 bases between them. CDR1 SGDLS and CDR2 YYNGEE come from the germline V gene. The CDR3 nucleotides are TGTGCCAGCAGCGTCCAGGGTTTAGTATCAGATGAGCAGTTCTTC. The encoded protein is CASSVQGLVSDEQFF.

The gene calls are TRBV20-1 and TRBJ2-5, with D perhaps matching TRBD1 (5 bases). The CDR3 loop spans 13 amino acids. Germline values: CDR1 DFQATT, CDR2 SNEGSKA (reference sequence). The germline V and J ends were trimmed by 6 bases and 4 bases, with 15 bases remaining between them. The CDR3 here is CSAPQGSPETQYF. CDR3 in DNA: TGCAGTGCCCCCCAGGGCTCACCAGAGACCCAGTACTTC.

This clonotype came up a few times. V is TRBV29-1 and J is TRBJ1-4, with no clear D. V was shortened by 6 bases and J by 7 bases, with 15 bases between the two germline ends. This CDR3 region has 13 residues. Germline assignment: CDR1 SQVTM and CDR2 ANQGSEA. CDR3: CSVKATAGEKLFF. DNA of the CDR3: TGCAGCGTCAAGGCCACAGCGGGTGAAAAACTGTTTTTT.

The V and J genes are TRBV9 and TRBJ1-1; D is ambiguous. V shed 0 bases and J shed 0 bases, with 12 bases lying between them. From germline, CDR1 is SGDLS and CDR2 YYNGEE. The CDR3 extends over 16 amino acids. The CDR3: CASSVVGRALNTEAFF. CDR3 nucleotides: TGTGCCAGCAGCGTAGTCGGAAGGGCCCTGAACACTGAAGCTTTCTTT.

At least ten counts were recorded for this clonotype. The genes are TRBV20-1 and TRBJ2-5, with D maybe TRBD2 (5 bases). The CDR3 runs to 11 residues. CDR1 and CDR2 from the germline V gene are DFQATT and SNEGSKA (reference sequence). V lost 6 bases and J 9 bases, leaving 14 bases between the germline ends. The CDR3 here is CSADTRAAQYF. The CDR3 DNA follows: TGCAGTGCCGATACTAGGGCGGCCCAGTACTTC.

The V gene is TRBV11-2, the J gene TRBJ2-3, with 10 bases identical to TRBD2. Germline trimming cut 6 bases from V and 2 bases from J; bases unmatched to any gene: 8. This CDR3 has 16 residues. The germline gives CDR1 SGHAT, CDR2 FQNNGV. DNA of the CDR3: TGTGCCAGCAGATCCATGAGCGGGGGGGACACAGATACGCAGTATTTT. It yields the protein CASRSMSGGDTDTQYF. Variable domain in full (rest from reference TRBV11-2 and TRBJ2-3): EAGVAQSPRYKIIEKRQSVAFWCNPISGHATLYWYQQILGQGPKLLIQFQNNGVVDDSQLPKDRFSAERLKGVDSTLKIQPAKLEDSAVYLCASRSMSGGDTDTQYFGPGTRLTVL.

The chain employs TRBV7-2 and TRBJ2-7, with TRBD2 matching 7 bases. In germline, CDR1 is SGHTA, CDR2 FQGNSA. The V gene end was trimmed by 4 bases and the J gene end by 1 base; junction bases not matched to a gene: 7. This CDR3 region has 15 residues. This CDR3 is CASSSPLSGSYEQYF. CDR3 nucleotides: TGTGCCAGCAGCTCCCCCCTTAGCGGGTCCTACGAGCAGTACTTC.

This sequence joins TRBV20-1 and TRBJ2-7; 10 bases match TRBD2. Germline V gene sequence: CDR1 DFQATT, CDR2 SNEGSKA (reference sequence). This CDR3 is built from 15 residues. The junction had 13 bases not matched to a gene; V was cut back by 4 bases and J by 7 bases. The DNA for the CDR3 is TGCAGTGCTATCCGTCCGGGACTAGCGCCCAATGAGCAGTACTTC. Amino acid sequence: CSAIRPGLAPNEQYF.

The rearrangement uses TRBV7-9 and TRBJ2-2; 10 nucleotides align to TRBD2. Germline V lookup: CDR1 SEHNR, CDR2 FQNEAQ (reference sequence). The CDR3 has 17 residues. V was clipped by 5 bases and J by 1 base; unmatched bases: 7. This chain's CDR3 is CASSRGLAALNTGELFF. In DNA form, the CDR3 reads TGTGCCAGCAGCCGCGGACTAGCGGCTCTGAACACCGGGGAGCTGTTTTTT.

The CDR3 here is CATSRGYGAQYF. In DNA, the CDR3 is TGTGCCACCAGCAGAGGATATGGCGCGCAGTATTTT. The chain links TRBV15 to TRBJ2-3; D remains ambiguous. Germline CDR1 reads LNHNV; CDR2 reads YYDKDF (reference sequence). V was pared by 1 base and J by 10 bases, with 9 bases between. The CDR3 loop spans 12 amino acids.

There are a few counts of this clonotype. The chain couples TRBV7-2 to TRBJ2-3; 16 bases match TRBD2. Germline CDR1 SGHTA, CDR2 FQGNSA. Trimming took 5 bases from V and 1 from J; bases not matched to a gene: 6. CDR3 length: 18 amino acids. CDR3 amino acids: CASSPGLAGGPRTDTQYF. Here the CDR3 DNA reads TGTGCCAGCAGCCCGGGACTAGCGGGGGGGCCACGCACAGATACGCAGTATTTT.

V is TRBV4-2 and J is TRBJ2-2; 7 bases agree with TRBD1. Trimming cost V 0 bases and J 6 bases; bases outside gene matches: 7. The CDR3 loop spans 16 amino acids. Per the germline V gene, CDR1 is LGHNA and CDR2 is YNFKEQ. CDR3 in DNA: TGTGCCAGCAGCCAAGATCGCAGGGGGATGGCCGGGGAGCTGTTTTTT. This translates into CASSQDRRGMAGELFF.

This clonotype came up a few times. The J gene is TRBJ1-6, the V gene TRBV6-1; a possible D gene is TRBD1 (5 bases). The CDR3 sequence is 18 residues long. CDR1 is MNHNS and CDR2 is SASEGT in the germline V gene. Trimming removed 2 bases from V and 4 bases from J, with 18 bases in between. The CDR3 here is CASSETPQESAYNSPLHF. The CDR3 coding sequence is TGTGCCAGCAGTGAAACTCCACAGGAGTCGGCTTATAATTCACCCCTCCACTTT.

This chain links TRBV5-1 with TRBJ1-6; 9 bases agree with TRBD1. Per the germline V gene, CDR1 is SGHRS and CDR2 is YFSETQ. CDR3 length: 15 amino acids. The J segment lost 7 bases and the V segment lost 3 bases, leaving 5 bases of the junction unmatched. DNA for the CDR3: TGCGCCAGCAGCTCACGGACAGGGGTGAATTCACCCCTCCACTTT. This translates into CASSSRTGVNSPLHF.

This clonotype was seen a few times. The chain's CDR3 is CSARAELNSNQPQHF. In DNA, the CDR3 is TGCAGTGCTAGAGCAGAGCTGAATAGCAATCAGCCCCAGCATTTT. J is TRBJ1-5 and V is TRBV20-1, with D unresolved. Germline CDR1 and CDR2: DFQATT and SNEGSKA (reference sequence). This CDR3 is built from 15 residues. Trimming took off 1 base at V and 0 bases at J, with 10 bases between the two ends.

DNA for the CDR3: TGCGCCAGCAGCCAAGACCAGAGCACCTACGAGCAGTACTTC. Amino acid sequence: CASSQDQSTYEQYF. The chain joins TRBV4-3 to TRBJ2-7; D is uncertain. Germline V gene sequence: CDR1 LGHNA, CDR2 YSLEER. V dropped 0 bases and J dropped 2 bases, with 8 bases sitting between them. The CDR3 has 14 residues.

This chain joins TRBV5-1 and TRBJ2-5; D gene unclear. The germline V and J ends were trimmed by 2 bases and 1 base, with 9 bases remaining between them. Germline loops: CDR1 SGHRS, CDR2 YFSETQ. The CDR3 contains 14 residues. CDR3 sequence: CASSFVGFQETQYF. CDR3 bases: TGCGCCAGCAGCTTTGTGGGGTTCCAAGAGACCCAGTACTTC.